The clone carrying this TCR beta chain was found a few times. Its specificity is not known. Indicated treatment: oral pan-JAK inhibitor, 5-10 mg twice daily. This record comes from a study of CD8+ T cells in alopecia areata. Study context: Each day, treated patients took oral tofacitinib twice, at 5 to 10 mg per dose.

Findings of the study overall: Many expanded lesional clones persisted during tofacitinib (in both scalp and blood).

V shed 6 bases and J 3 bases; nucleotides not matched to a gene: 1. This CDR3 contains 13 residues. CDR1 is SEHNR and CDR2 is FQNEAQ in the germline V gene (reference sequence). The authors extracted RNA and reverse transcribed it into cDNA as the sequencing template. The protocol was immunoSEQ multiplex PCR, while the TCRdb copy is restricted to in-frame clones and leaves out a portion. The sample consists of over 80,000 clones, about 40% of them appearing once. The TCR comes from a human donor with alopecia areata. V usage is TRBV7-9 and J usage is TRBJ1-4; 7 nucleotides align to TRBD1. The source was CD8+ T cells sorted from blood, collected at week 24, from a patient treated with tofacitinib. The CDR3 region is CASRGTANEKLFF. As DNA, the CDR3 is TGTGCCAGCAGAGGGACAGCTAATGAAAAACTGTTTTTT. Filled out from reference TRBV7-9 and TRBJ1-4, the complete variable domain reads DTGVSQNPRHKITKRGQNVTFRCDPISEHNRLYWYRQTLGQGPEFLTYFQNEAQLEKSRLLSDRFSAERPKGSFSTLEIQRTEQGDSAMYLCASRGTANEKLFFGSGTQLSVL.